This TCR beta chain was found in a study of blood T cell repertoires in COVID-19. On the study more broadly: Spain, Italy and the United States supplied samples that represented acute and convalescent COVID-19.

Per the original methods: Estimates of nucleated cell counts were drawn from the amplification of reference gene primers. The table came from immunoSEQ multiplex PCR; TCRdb's copy has only in-frame clones and leaves some out. From that table come the V and J calls and clone size; the DNA was used to work out D and trimming. The sample shows under 200,000 clones, 70% to 90% of them seen only once. This TCR was sampled from an elderly woman with COVID-19, enrolled during active disease. Sequenced input: peripheral blood.

The CDR3 spells CASSPQGEGYTF. DNA for the CDR3: TGCGCCAGCAGCCCCCAGGGCGAGGGCTACACCTTC. J is TRBJ1-2 and V is TRBV5-1; D perhaps matches TRBD1 (5 bases). Between the trimmed V and J ends, which lost 4 bases and 8 bases, there was a span of 12 bases. This CDR3 region has 12 residues. Germline loops: CDR1 SGHRS, CDR2 YFSETQ.